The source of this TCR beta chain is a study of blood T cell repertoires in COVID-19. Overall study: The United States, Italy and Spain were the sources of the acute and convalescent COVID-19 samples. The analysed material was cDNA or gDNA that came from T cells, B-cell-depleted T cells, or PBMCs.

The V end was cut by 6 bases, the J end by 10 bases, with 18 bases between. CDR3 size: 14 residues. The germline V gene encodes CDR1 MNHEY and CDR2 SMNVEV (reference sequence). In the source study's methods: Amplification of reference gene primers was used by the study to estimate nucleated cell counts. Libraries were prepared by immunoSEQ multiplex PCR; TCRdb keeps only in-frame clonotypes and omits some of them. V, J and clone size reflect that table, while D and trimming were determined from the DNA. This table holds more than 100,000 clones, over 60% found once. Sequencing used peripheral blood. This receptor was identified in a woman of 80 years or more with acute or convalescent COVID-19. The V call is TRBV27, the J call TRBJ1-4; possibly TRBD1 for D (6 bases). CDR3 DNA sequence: TGTGCCAGCAGCCTCTCAGGGGTTCTGGGAAAACTGTTTTTT. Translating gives CASSLSGVLGKLFF. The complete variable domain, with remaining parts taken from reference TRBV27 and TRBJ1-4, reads EAQVTQNPRYLITVTGKKLTVTCSQNMNHEYMSWYRQDPGLGLRQIYYSMNVEVTDKGDVPEGYKVSRKEKRNFPLILESPSPNQTSLYFCASSLSGVLGKLFFGSGTQLSVL.